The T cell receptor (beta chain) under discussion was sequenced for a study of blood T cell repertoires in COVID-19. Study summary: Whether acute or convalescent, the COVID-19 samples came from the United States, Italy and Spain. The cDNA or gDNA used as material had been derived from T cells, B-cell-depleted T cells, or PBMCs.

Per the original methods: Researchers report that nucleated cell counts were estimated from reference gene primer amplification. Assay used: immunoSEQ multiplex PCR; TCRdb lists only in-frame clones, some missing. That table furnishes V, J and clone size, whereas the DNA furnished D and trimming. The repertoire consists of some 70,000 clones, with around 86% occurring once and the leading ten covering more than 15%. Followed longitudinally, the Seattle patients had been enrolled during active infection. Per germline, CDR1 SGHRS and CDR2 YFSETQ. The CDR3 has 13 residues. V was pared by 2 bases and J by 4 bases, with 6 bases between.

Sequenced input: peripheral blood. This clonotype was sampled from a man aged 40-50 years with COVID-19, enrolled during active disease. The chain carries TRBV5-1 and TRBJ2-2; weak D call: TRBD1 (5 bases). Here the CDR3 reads CASSFDSTGELFF. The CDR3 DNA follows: TGCGCCAGCAGCTTCGACAGCACCGGGGAGCTGTTTTTT.